The 29 T cell receptor beta chains below were found in one sample sequenced in a study of blood T cell repertoires in COVID-19. Method: immunoSEQ multiplex PCR; TCRdb's copy keeps in-frame clones and lacks some. The data show about 240,000 clones, roughly four fifths seen once. Sequenced material: peripheral blood. The receptors stem from a young man who had recovered from COVID-19.

This chain connects TRBV19 to TRBJ1-5; unclear D gene. This CDR3 has 17 amino acids. Trimming removed 3 bases at V and 4 bases at J, with 19 bases between. Per germline, CDR1 LNHDA and CDR2 SQIVND (reference sequence). The DNA of the CDR3 is TGTGCCAGTAGTATTATCTATGAGGGTCGAGCGAATCAGCCCCAGCATTTT. This gives the protein CASSIIYEGRANQPQHF. Full variable domain (outside the CDR3, taken from reference TRBV19 and TRBJ1-5): DGGITQSPKYLFRKEGQNVTLSCEQNLNHDAMYWYRQDPGQGLRLIYYSQIVNDFQKGDIAEGYSVSREKKESFPLTVTSAQKNPTAFYLCASSIIYEGRANQPQHFGDGTRLSIL.

The V gene is TRBV4-2, the J gene TRBJ2-1; a possible D gene is TRBD2 (7 bases). The CDR3 has 15 amino acids. The germline V gene has CDR1 LGHNA and CDR2 YNFKEQ. With 3 bases removed from V and 6 bases from J, the gap between germline ends came to 15 bases. The CDR3 spells CASSQAAGEGNEQFF. CDR3 coding DNA: TGTGCCAGCAGCCAGGCGGCAGGGGAGGGCAATGAGCAGTTCTTC.

This rearrangement joins TRBV7-9 to TRBJ1-4; TRBD1 is a possible D gene (5 bases). The ends were cut back, 1 base at V and 8 bases at J, with 20 bases in the middle. Germline V lookup: CDR1 SEHNR, CDR2 FQNEAQ (reference sequence). The CDR3 has 17 amino acids. The CDR3 DNA is TGTGCCAGCAGCTTAGGGGGGACTGATCGTAATCGGGAAAAACTGTTTTTT. It specifies CASSLGGTDRNREKLFF. Supplemented by reference TRBV7-9 and TRBJ1-4, the full variable domain reads DTGVSQNPRHKITKRGQNVTFRCDPISEHNRLYWYRQTLGQGPEFLTYFQNEAQLEKSRLLSDRFSAERPKGSFSTLEIQRTEQGDSAMYLCASSLGGTDRNREKLFFGSGTQLSVL.

CDR3: CAHGPDYQPQHF. CDR3 sequence (DNA): TGTGCCCACGGGCCGGACTATCAGCCCCAGCATTTT. The V gene is TRBV6-5, the J gene TRBJ1-5; D ambiguous. Germline lookup yields CDR1 MNHEY and CDR2 SVGAGI. V lost 11 bases and J lost 5, with 13 bases in between. The CDR3 is made up of 12 amino acids.

V gene TRBV5-1 combines with J gene TRBJ1-5; D is uncertain. The length of the CDR3 is 15 residues. Germline CDR1 is SGHRS and CDR2 is YFSETQ. Trimming cost V 0 bases and J 6 bases, with 13 bases left between them. The CDR3, as DNA: TGCGCCAGCAGCTTGGTGGGCAGTCCAGGTCAGCCCCAGCATTTT. It translates to CASSLVGSPGQPQHF.

This clone was detected only a few times. Other DNA sequences of this sample code for an identical CDR3. The chain links TRBV19 to TRBJ1-4, with 7 bases aligning to TRBD1. V shed 7 bases, J shed 6 bases, and the junction held 2 bases outside the gene matches. Looked up from germline, CDR1 is LNHDA and CDR2 is SQIVND (reference sequence). The CDR3 covers 12 residues. CDR3 protein: CASNDRDEKLFF. CDR3 sequence (DNA): TGTGCCAGTAACGACAGGGATGAAAAACTGTTTTTT.

The chain joins TRBV11-3 to TRBJ2-1; 15 bases match TRBD2. Looked up from germline, CDR1 is SGHNT and CDR2 is YENEEA. V shed 5 bases and J 7 bases; nucleotides not matched to a gene: 9. The CDR3 runs to 17 residues. The CDR3 loop is CASSPKLGTSGGNEQFF. Here the CDR3 DNA reads TGTGCCAGCAGCCCAAAACTCGGGACTAGCGGGGGGAATGAGCAGTTCTTC. The full variable domain, with the rest looked up from reference TRBV11-3 and TRBJ2-1, is EAGVVQSPRYKIIEKKQPVAFWCNPISGHNTLYWYLQNLGQGPELLIRYENEEAVDDSQLPKDRFSAERLKGVDSTLKIQPAELGDSAVYLCASSPKLGTSGGNEQFFGPGTRLTVL.

This chain uses TRBV2 with TRBJ2-5, with D unclear. The ends were cut back, 3 bases at V and 4 bases at J, with 9 bases in the middle. Per germline, CDR1 SNHLY and CDR2 FYNNEI. The CDR3 is 13 residues long. The CDR3 bases are TGTGCCAGCAGTGATTCCGAGTTAGAGACCCAGTACTTC. Its protein is CASSDSELETQYF.

The chain combines TRBV4-2 with TRBJ2-2; no reliable D call. The V gene lost 2 bases and the J gene lost 3 bases, with 7 bases spanning the gap. There are 14 residues in the CDR3. CDR1 is LGHNA, CDR2 YNFKEQ, per germline. DNA of the CDR3: TGTGCCAGCAGCCAATCAGAAGACACCGGGGAGCTGTTTTTT. Translated, it gives CASSQSEDTGELFF.

V and J are TRBV10-1 and TRBJ2-1; 8 nucleotides match TRBD1. CDR3 size: 13 residues. Germline V gives CDR1 WNHNN, CDR2 SYGVQD (reference sequence). V shed 9 bases, J shed 7 bases, and the junction held 8 bases outside the gene matches. The CDR3 loop is CASSRGLGNEQFF. The CDR3 bases are TGCGCCAGTAGCAGGGGGCTTGGGAATGAGCAGTTCTTC.

J is TRBJ2-1 and V is TRBV6-2 or TRBV6-3; a possible D gene is TRBD2 (5 bases). Trimming took 2 bases from V and 4 from J, leaving 18 bases between them. Germline V gene lookup returns CDR1 MNHEY and CDR2 SVGEGT. This CDR3 contains 17 residues. CDR3 sequence (DNA): TGTGCCAGCAGTTACGAAGGTGGGGAGATATTATACAATGAGCAGTTCTTC. This sequence encodes CASSYEGGEILYNEQFF.

The chain uses TRBV6-5 and TRBJ2-7, with 10 nucleotides matching TRBD1. This CDR3 is 14 amino acids long. CDR1 is MNHEY, CDR2 SVGAGI, per germline. V gave up 8 bases and J gave up 2 bases; unmatched junction bases: 6. Here the CDR3 DNA reads TGTGCCAGCCTGGGGGGACAGGGGCCCTACGAGCAGTACTTC. Translated, it gives CASLGGQGPYEQYF.

The chain uses TRBV11-2 and TRBJ2-5; 7 positions agree with TRBD2. The germline V gene encodes CDR1 SGHAT and CDR2 FQNNGV. The CDR3 runs to 14 residues. V was clipped by 5 bases and J by 1 base; unmatched bases: 4. In DNA form, the CDR3 reads TGTGCCAGCAGCCCCAGGACTAGCCAAGAGACCCAGTACTTC. Translated, it gives CASSPRTSQETQYF.

J is TRBJ1-1 and V is TRBV19, with 8 bases fitting TRBD1. The V gene's germline CDR1 is LNHDA and CDR2 SQIVND (reference sequence). With 3 bases clipped from V and 5 bases from J, the junction kept 17 bases outside the gene matches. CDR3 length: 18 residues. In nucleotides, the CDR3 is TGTGCCAGTAGTATCGGTGCTATCAGCGACAGGGGAGGTACTGAAGCTTTCTTT. As protein: CASSIGAISDRGGTEAFF. Full variable domain (remainder filled in from reference TRBV19 and TRBJ1-1): DGGITQSPKYLFRKEGQNVTLSCEQNLNHDAMYWYRQDPGQGLRLIYYSQIVNDFQKGDIAEGYSVSREKKESFPLTVTSAQKNPTAFYLCASSIGAISDRGGTEAFFGQGTRLTVV.

The chain links TRBV5-8 to TRBJ1-5, with 8 nucleotides matching TRBD1. Unmatched junction bases numbered 7, after V lost 4 bases and J lost 4 bases. The CDR3 has 15 residues. From germline, CDR1 is SGHTS and CDR2 YDEGEE. The CDR3 nucleotides are TGTGCCAGCAGCCCCAGGACAGGGCGAAATCAGCCCCAGCATTTT. Its translation is CASSPRTGRNQPQHF. The entire variable domain, with the rest obtained from reference TRBV5-8 and TRBJ1-5, is as follows: EAGVTQSPTHLIKTRGQQATLRCSPISGHTSVYWYQQALGLGLQFLLWYDEGEERNRGNFPPRFSGRQFPNYSSELNVNALELEDSALYLCASSPRTGRNQPQHFGDGTRLSIL.

This clone was counted at least ten times. The V gene is TRBV12-3 or TRBV12-4, the J gene TRBJ2-7; D remains unclear. Deletions cut 5 bases from V and 0 bases from J, with 8 bases between. This CDR3 spans 13 amino acids. The CDR3 DNA sequence: TGTGCCAGCAGTCTAACCGTCTCCTACGAGCAGTACGTC. This translates into CASSLTVSYEQYV.

The J gene is TRBJ1-1, the V gene TRBV28; the match to TRBD1 covers 8 bases. V gave up 3 bases and J gave up 0 bases; unmatched junction bases: 3. Germline lookup yields CDR1 MDHEN and CDR2 SYDVKM. This CDR3 comprises 15 residues. In nucleotides, the CDR3 is TGTGCCAGCAGTTTTGGGGACAGGATGAACACTGAAGCTTTCTTT. Its protein is CASSFGDRMNTEAFF.

The chain combines TRBV5-1 with TRBJ1-1, with 7 positions matching TRBD1. CDR3 length equals 14 residues. Unmatched junction bases numbered 4, after V lost 2 bases and J lost 3 bases. From germline, CDR1 is SGHRS and CDR2 YFSETQ. CDR3 bases: TGCGCCAGCAGCTTCACAGGGGTCTACACTGAAGCTTTCTTT. As protein: CASSFTGVYTEAFF.

The chain carries TRBV7-2 and TRBJ1-6; D possibly corresponds to TRBD1 (5 bases). The germline V gene has CDR1 SGHTA and CDR2 FQGNSA. Trimming took 2 bases from V and 5 from J, leaving 16 bases between them. The CDR3 covers 17 residues. The CDR3 is CASSLTSLGHHNSPLHF. The CDR3 DNA is TGTGCCAGCAGCTTAACGTCTCTCGGACATCATAATTCACCCCTCCACTTT.

The V gene is TRBV11-3, the J gene TRBJ2-3, with 10 bases identical to TRBD1. CDR1 is SGHNT, CDR2 YENEEA, per germline. The CDR3 covers 15 residues. J was trimmed by 6 bases and V by 6 bases; bases with no gene match: 9. CDR3 in DNA: TGTGCCAGCAGTGGGGGGACAGGGGAGTCCGATACGCAGTATTTT. Its translation: CASSGGTGESDTQYF.

The rearrangement links TRBV18 to TRBJ2-3; D might be TRBD1 (7 bases). Between the trimmed V and J ends, which lost 0 bases and 3 bases, there was a span of 16 bases. The CDR3 has 17 amino acids. Looked up from germline, CDR1 is KGHSH and CDR2 is LQKENI. CDR3 in DNA: TGTGCCAGCTCACCACCGGAGACAGGGAGGCTTACAGATACGCAGTATTTT. Translating it yields CASSPPETGRLTDTQYF.

A note on this clone: The junction departs from germline at one end; a sequencing error may be responsible. The chain carries TRBV29-1 and TRBJ1-2; 7 bases line up with TRBD1. Germline CDR1 and CDR2: SQVTM and ANQGSEA. The CDR3 has 15 residues. The DNA for the CDR3 is TGCAGCGCTGAAAGGACAGGTCGACTTTCGGGGGGCTACACCTTC. It encodes CSAERTGRLSGGYTF.

The sample holds one count of this clone. The chain combines TRBV7-9 with TRBJ2-2; D gene unclear. V was clipped by 7 bases and J by 0 bases, with 9 bases between them. Germline lookup yields CDR1 SEHNR and CDR2 FQNEAQ (reference sequence). The CDR3 consists of 14 residues. CDR3 DNA: TGTGCCAGCATTGGCCTTGCGAACACCGGGGAGCTGTTTTTT. Translation: CASIGLANTGELFF.

The CDR3 loop is CASSFIGENTEAFF. In DNA form, the CDR3 reads TGCGCCAGCAGCTTTATCGGAGAAAACACTGAAGCTTTCTTT. The chain employs TRBV5-1 and TRBJ1-1; the D is unclear. Trimming left V 2 bases short and J 2 bases short, with 10 bases between. CDR1 SGHRS and CDR2 YFSETQ come from the germline V gene. The CDR3 is 14 residues long.

The chain recombines TRBV20-1 with TRBJ2-3; D unclear. The CDR3 is 11 amino acids. Germline V lookup: CDR1 DFQATT, CDR2 SNEGSKA (reference sequence). The DNA of the CDR3 is TGCAGGGTAGCTGACGGAGATACGCAGTATTTT. Protein product: CRVADGDTQYF.

This sequence joins TRBV10-2 and TRBJ1-1; tentative D call: TRBD1 (6 bases). CDR1 and CDR2 from the germline V gene are WSHSY and SAAADI. The CDR3 is made up of 14 amino acids. The V end was cut by 2 bases, the J end by 7 bases, with 14 bases between. CDR3 in DNA: TGCGCCAGCAGTGAGCCAGGGGACCGACTTGAAGCTTTCTTT. As protein: CASSEPGDRLEAFF.

The J gene is TRBJ2-7, the V gene TRBV5-8; D remains unclear. V was cut by 0 bases and J by 4 bases, with 11 bases left in between. CDR1 is SGHTS and CDR2 is YDEGEE in the germline V gene. The CDR3 consists of 14 residues. CDR3 sequence (DNA): TGTGCCAGCAGCTTGGCCCCGGGTCCTTACGAGCAGTACGTC. It yields the protein CASSLAPGPYEQYV.

The chain couples TRBV5-8 to TRBJ1-2; 7 bases align to TRBD1. The length of the CDR3 is 14 residues. The ends lost 4 bases at V and 4 bases at J; junction bases unmatched: 7. The germline V gene has CDR1 SGHTS and CDR2 YDEGEE. CDR3 bases: TGTGCCAGCAGCCCGCCGGGACAGAGCTATGGCTACACCTTC. Residues: CASSPPGQSYGYTF.

This clone showed up just a few times. The chain has TRBV10-3 and TRBJ2-1; TRBD2 matches 10 bases. CDR3 length: 16 amino acids. Looked up from germline, CDR1 is ENHRY and CDR2 is SYGVKD. V was pared by 3 bases and J by 7 bases, with 9 bases of the junction left unmatched. The DNA of the CDR3 is TGTGCCATCAGTGAACCCGGGACTAGCGAATTTAATGAGCAGTTCTTC. The encoded protein is CAISEPGTSEFNEQFF.